The 28 T cell receptor beta chains reported below all come from one sample, sequenced in a study of OX40 agonist ivuxolimab in advanced cancers. The method behind the library was the immunoSEQ multiplex PCR assay. The table was pulled from immuneACCESS by TCRdb, which kept in-frame rearrangements only. Such tables lose some clones; where checked, under half of the loss comes from unresolved V genes, and the rest has no known cause. The sample yields approximately 40,000 clones; about 80% were counted once. The ten most abundant clones make up about 4.4% of the sample. The starting material was CD4+ or CD8+ T cells sorted from blood, obtained in a trial of the OX40 agonist ivuxolimab. Source of these receptors: an adult with an advanced solid tumor such as melanoma, head and neck, liver or kidney cancer.

On this clone: Other nucleotide sequences from this sample produce the same CDR3. The V gene is TRBV7-2, the J gene TRBJ2-7; D is possibly TRBD1 or TRBD2 (6 bases each). V lost 0 bases and J lost 1, with 16 bases in between. The CDR3 has 17 amino acids. Germline loops: CDR1 SGHTA, CDR2 FQGNSA. The CDR3 sequence: CASSLARGGGRSYEQYF. CDR3 nucleotides: TGTGCCAGCAGCTTAGCGCGCGGAGGGGGTAGGTCCTACGAGCAGTACTTC.

V usage is TRBV7-2 and J usage is TRBJ2-5, with a possible D match to TRBD2 (5 bases). Germline CDR1 SGHTA, CDR2 FQGNSA. Between the trimmed V and J ends, which lost 7 bases and 5 bases, there was a span of 14 bases. CDR3 length: 13 amino acids. The CDR3, as DNA: TGTGCCAGCACCCCTCGGGGTAGGGAGACCCAGTACTTC. Translated, it gives CASTPRGRETQYF. The full variable domain, with the rest looked up from reference TRBV7-2 and TRBJ2-5, is GAGVSQSPSNKVTEKGKDVELRCDPISGHTALYWYRQSLGQGLEFLIYFQGNSAPDKSGLPSDRFSAERTGGSVSTLTIQRTQQEDSAVYLCASTPRGRETQYFGPGTRLLVL.

The chain combines TRBV18 with TRBJ2-3; 13 bases are shared with TRBD2. J was trimmed by 2 bases and V by 4 bases; bases with no gene match: 3. The CDR3 runs to 16 residues. Germline assignment: CDR1 KGHSH and CDR2 LQKENI. CDR3 sequence: CASSLGLAGVTDTQYF. CDR3 nucleotide sequence: TGTGCCAGCTCACTCGGACTAGCGGGAGTCACAGATACGCAGTATTTT.

The chain is built from TRBV9 and TRBJ2-5; tentatively, D is TRBD1 (5 bases). The CDR3 totals 13 residues. V gave up 0 bases and J gave up 3 bases, with 6 bases separating them. CDR1 SGDLS and CDR2 YYNGEE come from the germline V gene. CDR3 sequence reads: CASSVEGKETQYF. CDR3 DNA: TGTGCCAGCAGCGTAGAGGGGAAAGAGACCCAGTACTTC.

This sequence joins TRBV2 and TRBJ2-7; 8 nucleotides align to TRBD1. The CDR3 totals 15 residues. V was pared by 8 bases and J by 0 bases, with 9 bases of the junction left unmatched. Germline V CDR1 and CDR2: SNHLY, FYNNEI. This CDR3 is CASGWGQVGSYEQYF. The CDR3 bases are TGTGCCAGCGGGTGGGGACAGGTCGGCTCCTACGAGCAGTACTTC.

DNA for the CDR3: TGTGCCAGCAGTGAAATGGGGACCCAAGAGACCCAGTACTTC. This sequence encodes CASSEMGTQETQYF. V and J are TRBV2 and TRBJ2-5; D assignment may be TRBD1 or TRBD2 (5 bases each). This CDR3 spans 14 amino acids. V shed 2 bases and J shed 1 base, with 8 bases lying between them. Germline CDR1 reads SNHLY; CDR2 reads FYNNEI.

This chain uses TRBV19 with TRBJ1-6; D is perhaps TRBD1 (6 bases). Germline assignment: CDR1 LNHDA and CDR2 SQIVND (reference sequence). CDR3 length: 13 amino acids. V was trimmed by 6 bases and J by 11 bases, leaving 14 bases between them. The CDR3 spells CASRSQGIAPLHF. CDR3 nucleotides: TGTGCCAGTAGAAGCCAGGGGATCGCACCCCTCCACTTT. Supplemented by reference TRBV19 and TRBJ1-6, the full variable domain reads DGGITQSPKYLFRKEGQNVTLSCEQNLNHDAMYWYRQDPGQGLRLIYYSQIVNDFQKGDIAEGYSVSREKKESFPLTVTSAQKNPTAFYLCASRSQGIAPLHFGNGTRLTVT.

V is TRBV5-1 and J is TRBJ2-1, with D possibly matching TRBD2 (5 bases). Germline CDR1 is SGHRS and CDR2 is YFSETQ. CDR3 length: 16 residues. The V end was cut by 1 base, the J end by 8 bases, with 19 bases between. The CDR3 loop is CASSLTTGLGVDEQFF. The CDR3 DNA reads TGCGCCAGCAGCTTGACCACCGGACTTGGGGTTGATGAGCAGTTCTTC.

A few counts support this clone. The CDR3 loop is CASSSDRDHEQFF. The CDR3 coding sequence is TGTGCCAGCAGTTCCGACAGGGACCATGAGCAGTTCTTC. The V call is TRBV6-5, the J call TRBJ2-1; 7 bases fit TRBD1. This CDR3 has 13 amino acids. V lost 4 bases to trimming and J lost 8 bases; unmatched junction nucleotides: 5. CDR1 and CDR2 (germline): MNHEY, SVGAGI.

The V call is TRBV4-3, the J call TRBJ1-4; D may be TRBD1 (5 bases). The CDR3 length is 15 residues. Germline CDR1 and CDR2: LGHNA and YSLEER. V lost 5 bases and J lost 2, with 12 bases in between. DNA for the CDR3: TGCGCCAGCAGCTGGAACCGGGGGACTAATGAAAAACTGTTTTTT. Its protein product is CASSWNRGTNEKLFF.

The V gene is TRBV30, the J gene TRBJ2-1, with D hard to call. Trimming removed 4 bases from V and 4 bases from J, with 8 bases in between. Germline values: CDR1 GTSNPN, CDR2 SVGIG (reference sequence). The CDR3 is made up of 12 amino acids. CDR3: CAWTPSYNEQFF. The DNA for the CDR3 is TGTGCCTGGACCCCAAGTTACAATGAGCAGTTCTTC.

This clone was counted a single time. V and J are TRBV7-2 and TRBJ1-1; the D gene is possibly TRBD1 (6 bases). The CDR3 loop spans 13 amino acids. Per the germline V gene, CDR1 is SGHTA and CDR2 is FQGNSA. Between the trimmed V and J ends, which lost 3 bases and 6 bases, there was a span of 11 bases. The CDR3 DNA reads TGTGCCAGCAGCTTTACAGGGATATCTGAAGCTTTCTTT. Protein product: CASSFTGISEAFF.

This clone was recorded once. The chain uses TRBV7-3 and TRBJ2-1; TRBD1 or TRBD2 may be the D gene (6 bases each). This CDR3 comprises 13 residues. V lost 5 bases to trimming and J lost 10 bases, with 15 bases between them. Germline V gives CDR1 SGHTA, CDR2 FQGTGA. The CDR3 region is CASSPRLGGEQFF. The CDR3 DNA reads TGTGCCAGCAGCCCCCGATTGGGGGGCGAGCAGTTCTTC.

This chain connects TRBV11-3 to TRBJ1-1; no reliable D call. The CDR3 runs 13 residues. The germline gives CDR1 SGHNT, CDR2 YENEEA. Trimming shortened V by 5 bases and J by 5 bases, and 12 bases separated the two germline ends. CDR3 coding DNA: TGTGCCAGCAGCCAACACCACAATACTGAAGCTTTCTTT. Encoded protein: CASSQHHNTEAFF.

This chain joins TRBV5-1 and TRBJ2-3, with a possible D match to TRBD1 (6 bases). Per the germline V gene, CDR1 is SGHRS and CDR2 is YFSETQ. V was pared by 4 bases and J by 5 bases, with 14 bases between. The CDR3 consists of 14 residues. The CDR3 coding sequence is TGCGCCAGCAGCCCCCAGGGGTCACGAGATACGCAGTATTTT. As protein: CASSPQGSRDTQYF.

The V call is TRBV6-5, the J call TRBJ1-6, with D possibly being TRBD1 (6 bases). With 4 bases removed from V and 5 bases from J, the gap between germline ends came to 12 bases. CDR3 length: 15 amino acids. CDR1 MNHEY and CDR2 SVGAGI come from the germline V gene. This CDR3 reads CASSLQGMDNSPLHF. CDR3 sequence (DNA): TGTGCCAGCAGTTTGCAGGGGATGGATAATTCACCCCTCCACTTT.

This clone was seen only a few times. The chain is built from TRBV9 and TRBJ2-1, with 9 bases matching TRBD1. Germline V gene sequence: CDR1 SGDLS, CDR2 YYNGEE. With V trimmed by 0 bases and J by 8 bases, 6 bases remained unmatched. The CDR3 has 15 amino acids. This chain's CDR3 is CASSVDRGLVDEQFF. The CDR3 DNA follows: TGTGCCAGCAGCGTAGACAGGGGGCTGGTAGATGAGCAGTTCTTC. Full variable domain (missing parts from reference TRBV9 and TRBJ2-1): DSGVTQTPKHLITATGQRVTLRCSPRSGDLSVYWYQQSLDQGLQFLIQYYNGEERAKGNILERFSAQQFPDLHSELNLSSLELGDSALYFCASSVDRGLVDEQFFGPGTRLTVL.

The V gene is TRBV7-2, the J gene TRBJ2-7; 7 positions agree with TRBD2. The CDR3 contains 14 residues. Germline values: CDR1 SGHTA, CDR2 FQGNSA. With V trimmed by 5 bases and J by 4 bases, 8 bases remained unmatched. CDR3 protein: CASSRQGGKYEQYF. CDR3 nucleotide sequence: TGTGCCAGCAGCCGCCAGGGAGGGAAATACGAGCAGTACTTC.

The J gene is TRBJ1-1, the V gene TRBV12-5; maybe TRBD1 (6 bases). The CDR3 length is 15 residues. From germline, CDR1 is LGHNT and CDR2 FRNRAP. Trimming took 4 bases from V and 8 from J, leaving 20 bases between them. The CDR3 sequence: CASGSPTGTLFEAFF. In DNA, the CDR3 is TGTGCTAGTGGTTCCCCCACAGGGACGTTGTTCGAAGCTTTCTTT.

This chain connects TRBV7-2 to TRBJ2-7, with D hard to call. This CDR3 comprises 14 residues. The germline CDR1 and CDR2 sequences are SGHTA and FQGNSA. V lost 2 bases and J 3 bases, leaving 11 bases between the germline ends. CDR3 DNA sequence: TGTGCCAGCAGCTTATTTTCTAGGGACTACGAGCAGTACTTC. It translates to CASSLFSRDYEQYF.

This clone was found once. The chain recombines TRBV9 with TRBJ2-7; D is possibly TRBD2 (5 bases). Trimming cost V 4 bases and J 0 bases, with 11 bases left between them. The germline CDR1 and CDR2 sequences are SGDLS and YYNGEE. CDR3 size: 14 residues. The CDR3 DNA follows: TGTGCCAGCAGCTCCCGGACTTCCTCCTACGAGCAGTACTTC. Amino acids: CASSSRTSSYEQYF.

This chain connects TRBV7-2 to TRBJ2-1; weak D call: TRBD2 (5 bases). This CDR3 is 14 amino acids long. V shed 6 bases and J shed 2 bases, with 11 bases lying between them. The germline CDR1 and CDR2 sequences are SGHTA and FQGNSA. The CDR3 loop reads CASSRWTAYNEQFF. CDR3 DNA sequence: TGTGCCAGCAGTCGTTGGACTGCCTACAATGAGCAGTTCTTC.

The gene calls are TRBV7-2 and TRBJ1-2; D uncertain. Deletions cut 5 bases from V and 3 bases from J, with 10 bases between. The CDR3 consists of 13 residues. The germline CDR1 and CDR2 sequences are SGHTA and FQGNSA. The chain's CDR3 is CASSPSPDYGYTF. The CDR3 bases are TGTGCCAGCAGCCCCTCACCGGACTATGGCTACACCTTC. Looking up the rest from reference TRBV7-2 and TRBJ1-2 gives the full variable domain: GAGVSQSPSNKVTEKGKDVELRCDPISGHTALYWYRQSLGQGLEFLIYFQGNSAPDKSGLPSDRFSAERTGGSVSTLTIQRTQQEDSAVYLCASSPSPDYGYTFGSGTRLTVV.

CDR3 sequence reads: CASSLGLRGAGELFF. DNA of the CDR3: TGTGCCAGCAGCTTAGGGCTCCGTGGTGCCGGGGAGCTGTTTTTT. This chain connects TRBV7-2 to TRBJ2-2; D is unresolved. Germline CDR1 is SGHTA and CDR2 is FQGNSA. V dropped 1 base and J dropped 6 bases, with 12 bases sitting between them. The CDR3 loop spans 15 amino acids.

The J gene is TRBJ2-3, the V gene TRBV7-9; no clear D. CDR3 length equals 12 residues. Germline CDR1 SEHNR, CDR2 FQNEAQ (reference sequence). Deletions cut 5 bases from V and 2 bases from J, with 5 bases between. CDR3 nucleotides: TGTGCCAGCAGCCCAGTCACAGATACGCAGTATTTT. It yields the protein CASSPVTDTQYF.

The rearrangement uses TRBV4-3 and TRBJ2-7; D is perhaps TRBD2 (5 bases). CDR1 LGHNA and CDR2 YSLEER come from the germline V gene. This CDR3 comprises 15 residues. V was shortened by 0 bases and J by 3 bases, with 12 bases between the two germline ends. CDR3 nucleotides: TGCGCCAGCAGCCAAGAGAGTTCTAGCTACTACGAGCAGTACTTC. It yields the protein CASSQESSSYYEQYF.

V is TRBV19 and J is TRBJ2-1; D uncertain. The CDR3 contains 13 residues. Germline-derived CDR1 and CDR2 are LNHDA and SQIVND (reference sequence). V lost 4 bases and J lost 6, with 10 bases in between. This CDR3 is CASSTSGGNEQFF. CDR3 in DNA: TGTGCCAGTAGTACCTCGGGCGGCAATGAGCAGTTCTTC.

V and J are TRBV28 and TRBJ2-5; 7 bases agree with TRBD2. The germline V gene has CDR1 MDHEN and CDR2 SYDVKM. The CDR3 has 13 residues. Unmatched junction bases numbered 9, after V lost 10 bases and J lost 4 bases. CDR3 bases: TGTGCCACCATCCAGGGCGGGGGAGAGACCCAGTACTTC. It encodes CATIQGGGETQYF.